Shown below are 2 T cell receptor beta chains from a single sample sequenced in a study of cytomegalovirus exposure and HLA in healthy donors. The PCR ran on 60 Vbeta and 13 Jbeta primers. The table came from immunoSEQ multiplex PCR; TCRdb's copy has only in-frame clones and leaves some out. The sample holds about 130,000 clones, more than 65% seen once. The material sequenced was PBMCs. The receptors derive from a man between 18 and 35 years old in good health and CMV-seropositive.

The chain combines TRBV7-9 with TRBJ1-1, with a tentative D call TRBD1 (5 bases). Trimming stripped 5 bases from V and 5 bases from J, with 12 bases between. Germline V gene lookup returns CDR1 SEHNR and CDR2 FQNEAQ (reference sequence). The CDR3 totals 13 residues. The CDR3 spells CASSPGLHTEAFF. The CDR3 DNA sequence: TGTGCCAGCAGCCCAGGGCTACATACTGAAGCTTTCTTT. The full variable domain, its missing parts supplied by reference TRBV7-9 and TRBJ1-1, is DTGVSQNPRHKITKRGQNVTFRCDPISEHNRLYWYRQTLGQGPEFLTYFQNEAQLEKSRLLSDRFSAERPKGSFSTLEIQRTEQGDSAMYLCASSPGLHTEAFFGQGTRLTVV.

This clone was seen just once. This chain connects TRBV12-5 to TRBJ2-5; D may be TRBD2 (6 bases). The CDR3 runs 13 residues. V lost 5 bases and J 2 bases, leaving 9 bases between the germline ends. Germline CDR1 and CDR2: LGHNT and FRNRAP. The CDR3 loop is CASGPTSQETQYF. CDR3 coding DNA: TGTGCTAGTGGTCCGACTAGTCAAGAGACCCAGTACTTC.